The subject of this entry is one TCR beta chain. Generated by immunoSEQ multiplex PCR, the TCRdb table keeps only in-frame clones and is missing some. The sample includes under 170,000 clones, 92% of them seen just once. This sample was taken from a study of T cell responses to AZD1222 COVID-19 vaccine. Trimming took 7 bases from V and 6 from J, leaving 9 bases between them. The CDR3 spans 11 residues. Germline CDR1 SNHLY, CDR2 FYNNEI. The TCR was taken from an adult who received the AZD1222 COVID-19 vaccine. The sample in question was peripheral blood, obtained 28 days after the second AZD1222 dose. This chain links TRBV2 with TRBJ1-1; D might be TRBD1 (5 bases). The CDR3 nucleotides are TGTGCCAGCAAAGCGACAGCTGAAGCTTTCTTT. Translating gives CASKATAEAFF.